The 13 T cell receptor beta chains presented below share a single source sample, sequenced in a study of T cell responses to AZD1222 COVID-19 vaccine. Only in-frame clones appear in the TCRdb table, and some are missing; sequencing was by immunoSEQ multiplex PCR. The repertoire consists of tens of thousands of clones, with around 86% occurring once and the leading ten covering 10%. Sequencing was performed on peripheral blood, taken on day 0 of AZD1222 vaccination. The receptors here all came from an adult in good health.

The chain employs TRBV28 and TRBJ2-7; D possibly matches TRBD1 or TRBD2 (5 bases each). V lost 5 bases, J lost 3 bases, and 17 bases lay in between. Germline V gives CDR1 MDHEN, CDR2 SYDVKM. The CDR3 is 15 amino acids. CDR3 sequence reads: CASSGVRGVDYEQYF. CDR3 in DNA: TGTGCCAGCAGTGGCGTGAGAGGGGTGGACTACGAGCAGTACTTC.

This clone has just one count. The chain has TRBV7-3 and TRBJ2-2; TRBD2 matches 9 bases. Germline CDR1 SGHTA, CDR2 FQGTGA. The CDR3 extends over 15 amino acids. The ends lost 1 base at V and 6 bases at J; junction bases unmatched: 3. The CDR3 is CASSLNAGGPGELFF. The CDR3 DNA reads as TGTGCCAGCAGCTTAAACGCGGGAGGGCCCGGGGAGCTGTTTTTT.

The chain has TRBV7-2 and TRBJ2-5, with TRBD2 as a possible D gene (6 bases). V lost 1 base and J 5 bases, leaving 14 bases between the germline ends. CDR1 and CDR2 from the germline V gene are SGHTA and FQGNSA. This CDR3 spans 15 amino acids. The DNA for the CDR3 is TGTGCCAGCAGCTTAGAATACGGGAGTAGGGAGACCCAGTACTTC. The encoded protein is CASSLEYGSRETQYF.

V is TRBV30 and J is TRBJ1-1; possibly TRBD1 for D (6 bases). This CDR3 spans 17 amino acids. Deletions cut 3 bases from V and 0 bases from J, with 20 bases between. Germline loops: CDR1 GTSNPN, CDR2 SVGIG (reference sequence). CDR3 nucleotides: TGTGCCTGGAGCGCCCTGGGGGCCCCAACAATGAACACTGAAGCTTTCTTT. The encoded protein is CAWSALGAPTMNTEAFF.

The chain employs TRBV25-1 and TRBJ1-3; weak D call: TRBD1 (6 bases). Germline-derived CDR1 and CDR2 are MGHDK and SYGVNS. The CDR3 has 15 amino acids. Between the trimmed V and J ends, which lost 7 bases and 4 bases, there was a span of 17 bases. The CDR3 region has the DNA TGTGCCAGCACCCCACCGACAGGTCCGGGAAACACCATATATTTT. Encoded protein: CASTPPTGPGNTIYF.

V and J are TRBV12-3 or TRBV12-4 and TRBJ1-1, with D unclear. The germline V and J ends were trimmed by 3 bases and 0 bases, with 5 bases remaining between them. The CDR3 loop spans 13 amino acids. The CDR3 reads CASSLLMNTEAFF. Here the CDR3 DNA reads TGTGCCAGCAGTTTGTTAATGAACACTGAAGCTTTCTTT.

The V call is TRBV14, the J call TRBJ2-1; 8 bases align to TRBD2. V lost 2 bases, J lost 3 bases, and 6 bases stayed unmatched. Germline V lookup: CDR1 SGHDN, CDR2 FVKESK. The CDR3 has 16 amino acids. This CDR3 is CASSQPSGSYYNEQFF. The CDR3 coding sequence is TGTGCCAGCAGCCAACCCAGCGGGAGTTACTACAATGAGCAGTTCTTC.

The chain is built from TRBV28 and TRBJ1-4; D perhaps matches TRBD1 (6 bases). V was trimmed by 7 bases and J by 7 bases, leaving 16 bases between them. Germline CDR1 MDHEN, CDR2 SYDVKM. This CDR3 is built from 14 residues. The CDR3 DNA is TGTGCCAGCACCGTCCAGGGGAGGGGTGAAAAACTGTTTTTT. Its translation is CASTVQGRGEKLFF. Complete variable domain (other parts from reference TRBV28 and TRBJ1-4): DVKVTQSSRYLVKRTGEKVFLECVQDMDHENMFWYRQDPGLGLRLIYFSYDVKMKEKGDIPEGYSVSREKKERFSLILESASTNQTSMYLCASTVQGRGEKLFFGSGTQLSVL.

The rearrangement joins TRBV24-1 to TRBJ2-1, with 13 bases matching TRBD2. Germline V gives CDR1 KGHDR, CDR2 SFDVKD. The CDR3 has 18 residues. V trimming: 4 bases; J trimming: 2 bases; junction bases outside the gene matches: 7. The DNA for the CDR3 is TGTGCCACCAGTGACTCTAGGACTAGCGGGGGCACCTACAATGAGCAGTTCTTC. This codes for CATSDSRTSGGTYNEQFF.

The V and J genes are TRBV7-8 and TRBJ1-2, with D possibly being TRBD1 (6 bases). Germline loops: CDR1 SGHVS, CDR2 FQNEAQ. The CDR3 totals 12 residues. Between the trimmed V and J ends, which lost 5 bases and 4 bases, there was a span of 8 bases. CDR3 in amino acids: CASSGTPYGYTF. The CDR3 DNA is TGTGCCAGCAGCGGGACACCCTATGGCTACACCTTC. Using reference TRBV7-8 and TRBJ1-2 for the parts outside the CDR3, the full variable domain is GAGVSQSPRYKVAKRGQDVALRCDPISGHVSLFWYQQALGQGPEFLTYFQNEAQLDKSGLPSDRFFAERPEGSVSTLKIQRTQQEDSAVYLCASSGTPYGYTFGSGTRLTVV.

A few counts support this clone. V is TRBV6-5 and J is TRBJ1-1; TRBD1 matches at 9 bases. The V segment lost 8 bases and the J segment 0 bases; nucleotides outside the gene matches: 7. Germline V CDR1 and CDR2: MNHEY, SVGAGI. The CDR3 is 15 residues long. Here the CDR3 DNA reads TGTGCCAGCCGGCCGTGGGACAGGGTGAACACTGAAGCTTTCTTT. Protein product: CASRPWDRVNTEAFF.

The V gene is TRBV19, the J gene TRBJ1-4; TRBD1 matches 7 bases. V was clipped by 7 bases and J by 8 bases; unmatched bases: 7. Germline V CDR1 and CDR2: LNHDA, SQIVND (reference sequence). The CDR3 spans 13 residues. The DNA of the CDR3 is TGTGCCAGTAACGACAGGGCGAGCGAAAAACTGTTTTTT. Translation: CASNDRASEKLFF.

This CDR3 reads CASSPRPLLLGLDEAFF. CDR3 sequence (DNA): TGTGCCAGCAGCCCTCGTCCGTTACTCTTGGGGTTAGATGAAGCTTTCTTT. The chain links TRBV27 to TRBJ1-1; no definite D call. With 6 bases removed from V and 7 bases from J, the gap between germline ends came to 27 bases. The CDR3 sequence is 17 residues long. Germline-derived CDR1 and CDR2 are MNHEY and SMNVEV (reference sequence).